A selection of T cell receptor beta chains follows, all from one sample in a study of shared clonotypes between healthy human individuals. Profiled with immunoSEQ multiplex PCR; TCRdb holds only in-frame clones, not every one. The table lists about 1.9 million clones, just over 90% of them singletons, with approximately 1.7% in the top ten. Material for sequencing was naive CD8+ T cells from PBMCs. The receptor set was obtained from a young man in good health. Some clones in this sample may be carry-over from other donors' samples. The CDR3 runs from the conserved cysteine through the conserved F or W. D genes are given only for firm matches. For some rows the clone size is stated as once, few or many, or as a class when expanded; others skip it.

J gene	clone size	V gene	D gene	CDR3 protein	CDR3 DNA
TRBJ2-3	.	TRBV14	.	CASSQGASSTDTQYF	TGTGCCAGCAGCCAAGGGGCCAGTAGCACAGATACGCAGTATTTT
TRBJ2-7	.	TRBV29-1	.	CSVEVGVEPYEQYF	TGCAGCGTTGAAGTGGGGGTCGAACCCTACGAGCAGTACTTC
TRBJ2-7	.	TRBV4-2	.	CASSHLGREVGDEQYF	TGTGCCAGCAGCCACCTTGGAAGGGAGGTTGGGGACGAGCAGTACTTC
TRBJ2-7	.	TRBV5-1	.	CASSLAVGSYEQYF	TGCGCCAGCAGCTTGGCAGTCGGCTCCTACGAGCAGTACTTC
TRBJ2-7	.	TRBV5-1	TRBD1	CASSKTDRGGSSYEQYF	TGCGCCAGCAGCAAAACCGACAGGGGAGGAAGCTCCTACGAGCAGTACTTC
TRBJ2-7	.	TRBV6-6	TRBD2	CASSYTAGGRYEQYF	TGTGCCAGCAGTTATACGGCGGGAGGCCGATACGAGCAGTACTTC
TRBJ2-7	.	TRBV18	.	CASSPLKTNSYEQYF	TGTGCCAGCTCACCATTGAAGACAAACTCCTACGAGCAGTACTTC
TRBJ2-7	.	TRBV16	.	CASSQGTVSYEQYF	TGTGCCAGCAGCCAAGGGACGGTCTCCTACGAGCAGTACTTC
TRBJ2-7	.	TRBV14	TRBD1	CASSQGTGRHEQYF	TGTGCCAGCAGCCAAGGGACAGGGCGCCACGAGCAGTACTTC
TRBJ2-1	.	TRBV28	.	CASATGISGNEQFF	TGTGCCAGCGCAACAGGGATAAGCGGCAATGAGCAGTTCTTC
TRBJ2-7	.	TRBV13	.	CASSPRNSYEQYF	TGTGCCAGCAGCCCGCGGAACTCCTACGAGCAGTACTTC
TRBJ1-5	few	TRBV19	.	CASSMTGYSNQPQHF	TGTGCCAGTAGTATGACAGGATATAGCAATCAGCCCCAGCATTTT
TRBJ2-2	.	TRBV7-9	TRBD2	CASRSGRANTGELFF	TGTGCCAGCAGATCCGGGAGGGCCAACACCGGGGAGCTGTTTTTT
TRBJ2-4	once	TRBV2	.	CASSAGAGLAKNIQYF	TGTGCCAGCAGTGCGGGGGCGGGACTAGCCAAAAACATTCAGTACTTC
TRBJ2-1	.	TRBV15	.	CATSRDSSNEQFF	TGTGCCACCAGCAGAGATTCGAGCAATGAGCAGTTCTTC
TRBJ2-1	.	TRBV7-2	.	CASSPSVSYNEQFF	TGTGCCAGCAGCCCGTCAGTCTCCTACAATGAGCAGTTCTTC
TRBJ1-2	.	TRBV10-3	.	CAISEPNSGSGYTF	TGTGCCATCAGTGAACCCAACTCGGGGAGTGGCTACACCTTC
TRBJ1-5	.	TRBV5-1	.	CASSWRQPQHF	TGCGCCAGCAGCTGGCGTCAGCCCCAGCATTTT
TRBJ2-7	.	TRBV29-1	TRBD2	CSGLGLAGYEQYF	TGCAGCGGTTTGGGACTAGCGGGCTACGAGCAGTACTTC
TRBJ2-5	.	TRBV29-1	TRBD1	CSTGTGFGEQYF	TGCAGCACCGGGACAGGGTTTGGGGAGCAGTACTTC
TRBJ1-1	.	TRBV5-5	.	CASSFRDRTDTEAFF	TGTGCCAGCAGCTTTAGAGACAGGACTGACACTGAAGCTTTCTTT
TRBJ2-7	.	TRBV28	.	CASNLGDSYEQYF	TGTGCCAGCAACCTTGGGGATTCCTACGAGCAGTACTTC
TRBJ2-1	.	TRBV6-4	.	CASSGREGNEQFF	TGTGCCAGCAGTGGAAGAGAGGGTAATGAGCAGTTCTTC
TRBJ2-5	.	TRBV29-1	.	CSLHVANEETQYF	TGCAGCCTCCACGTCGCGAACGAAGAGACCCAGTACTTC
TRBJ2-3	.	TRBV7-3	TRBD2	CASSRPGLALKGDTQYF	TGTGCCAGCAGCCGACCGGGACTAGCGTTGAAAGGGGATACGCAGTATTTT
TRBJ2-7	.	TRBV10-3	.	CAISNPTGSVSRYEQYF	TGTGCCATCAGTAACCCTACGGGGTCGGTATCCAGATACGAGCAGTACTTC
TRBJ2-1	once	TRBV28	.	CATTTLGGAKDAEQFF	TGTGCCACCACTACTCTTGGGGGGGCGAAGGATGCTGAGCAGTTCTTC
TRBJ2-7	once	TRBV9	TRBD2	CASSPLGLAGEYEQYF	TGTGCCAGCAGCCCCTTGGGACTAGCGGGAGAGTACGAGCAGTACTTC
TRBJ2-7	.	TRBV2	.	CASRGTGSYEQYF	TGTGCCAGCAGAGGAACAGGTTCTTACGAGCAGTACTTC
TRBJ1-2	few	TRBV4-1	.	CASSQDEYGNYGYTF	TGCGCCAGCAGCCAAGATGAGTACGGAAACTATGGCTACACCTTC
TRBJ2-1	.	TRBV6-1	TRBD1	CASRLDRGQNNEQFF	TGTGCCAGCAGGCTGGACAGGGGACAAAACAATGAGCAGTTCTTC
TRBJ1-4	.	TRBV30	.	CAWTVGNEKLFF	TGTGCCTGGACGGTGGGTAATGAAAAACTGTTTTTT